These 20 T cell receptor beta chains were all obtained from the same sample, sequenced in a study of T cells after yellow fever vaccination. TCRdb analysed the 5' RACE reads with MiXCR anew, one entry per CDR3 protein. The sample yields 250,000 or so distinct CDR3 sequences, less than 9% seen once. The sequences come from CD4+ T cells sorted from PBMCs, collected 15 days after the yellow fever booster vaccination. These receptor sequences come from a man younger than 40 who received the YFV17D yellow fever vaccine.

Ten or more counts support this clonotype. The V call is TRBV20-1, the J call TRBJ1-5, with TRBD1 matching 11 bases. V lost 5 bases and J lost 7; bases outside the gene matches: 4. The CDR3 has 13 amino acids. Germline loops: CDR1 DFQATT, CDR2 SNEGSKA (reference sequence). CDR3 residues: CSAGTGGSQPQHF. The CDR3 nucleotides are TGCAGTGCTGGGACAGGGGGTAGCCAGCCCCAGCATTTT.

This clonotype was counted between two and nine times. The J gene is TRBJ2-5, the V gene TRBV5-4; D unresolved. The CDR3 extends over 14 amino acids. The germline gives CDR1 SGHNT, CDR2 YYREEE (reference sequence). V lost 0 bases, J lost 4 bases, and 10 bases lay in between. CDR3 residues: CASSLEPRLETQYF. CDR3 nucleotide sequence: TGTGCCAGCAGCTTGGAGCCGAGGTTAGAGACCCAGTACTTC.

The rearrangement uses TRBV7-2 and TRBJ1-6, with D maybe TRBD1 (6 bases). CDR1 and CDR2 from the germline V gene are SGHTA and FQGNSA. The CDR3 spans 15 residues. The V end was cut by 1 base, the J end by 7 bases, with 11 bases between. This CDR3 reads CASSLDRGRNSPLHF. CDR3 sequence (DNA): TGTGCCAGCAGCTTAGATCGGGGGCGAAATTCACCCCTCCACTTT.

This clonotype was recorded at least ten times. V is TRBV12-3 or TRBV12-4 and J is TRBJ2-2, with D uncertain. V lost 0 bases, J lost 4 bases, and 6 bases lay in between. CDR3 length: 14 amino acids. The CDR3 here is CASSLAQTTGELFF. The CDR3 region has the DNA TGTGCCAGCAGTTTAGCGCAGACCACCGGGGAGCTGTTTTTT.

This clonotype was detected a few times. This sequence joins TRBV6-5 and TRBJ2-5; 10 bases agree with TRBD2. Germline CDR1 is MNHEY and CDR2 is SVGAGI. This CDR3 spans 18 amino acids. V lost 0 bases and J lost 5; bases outside the gene matches: 12. For the CDR3, the DNA is TGTGCCAGCAGTTACTCGATCTTATCTAGCGGGAGACGTGAGACCCAGTACTTC. This gives the protein CASSYSILSSGRRETQYF.

This clonotype appeared a few times. The chain employs TRBV6-5 and TRBJ2-3; TRBD1 matches 7 bases. The germline V gene has CDR1 MNHEY and CDR2 SVGAGI. J lost 0 bases, V lost 2 bases, and 8 bases had no gene match. The CDR3 runs 17 residues. The CDR3 protein is CASSYTRDSTSTDTQYF. CDR3 DNA sequence: TGTGCCAGCAGTTACACCCGGGACAGCACTAGCACAGATACGCAGTATTTT.

This clonotype was seen repeatedly, ten times or more. The chain is built from TRBV28 and TRBJ2-2, with D unresolved. CDR1 is MDHEN, CDR2 SYDVKM, per germline. The CDR3 is 12 residues long. Trimming left V 2 bases short and J 4 bases short, with 2 bases between. The CDR3 sequence is CASSLRTGELFF. The CDR3 DNA sequence: TGTGCCAGCAGTTTACGCACCGGGGAGCTGTTTTTT.

The rearrangement uses TRBV5-4 and TRBJ2-3, with TRBD2 matching 16 bases. From germline, CDR1 is SGHNT and CDR2 YYREEE (reference sequence). V gave up 0 bases and J gave up 6 bases; unmatched junction bases: 10. CDR3 length equals 19 residues. The CDR3 spells CASSLGAPGLAGGKDTQYF. DNA of the CDR3: TGTGCCAGCAGCTTGGGGGCACCGGGACTAGCGGGAGGGAAGGATACGCAGTATTTT. Together with reference TRBV5-4 and TRBJ2-3, the CDR3 gives the full variable domain: ETGVTQSPTHLIKTRGQQVTLRCSSQSGHNTVSWYQQALGQGPQFIFQYYREEENGRGNFPPRFSGLQFPNYSSELNVNALELDDSALYLCASSLGAPGLAGGKDTQYFGPGTRLTVL.

This chain uses TRBV12-3 or TRBV12-4 with TRBJ1-6; 11 nucleotides align to TRBD1. This CDR3 comprises 14 residues. V was pared by 5 bases and J by 8 bases, with 2 bases of the junction left unmatched. For the CDR3, the DNA is TGTGCCAGCAGTGGGACAGGGGGGTATTCACCCCTCCACTTT. It yields the protein CASSGTGGYSPLHF.

The V call is TRBV5-1, the J call TRBJ2-7; 10 bases agree with TRBD1. The germline gives CDR1 SGHRS, CDR2 YFSETQ. With V trimmed by 5 bases and J by 4 bases, 6 bases remained unmatched. This CDR3 spans 14 amino acids. CDR3 nucleotides: TGCGCCAGCAGAGACCCGGGACAGGGGTACGAGCAGTACTTC. It encodes CASRDPGQGYEQYF.

This clonotype was seen ten or more times. This rearrangement joins TRBV3-1 to TRBJ2-3; 14 bases agree with TRBD2. There are 15 residues in the CDR3. The germline CDR1 and CDR2 sequences are LGHDT and YNNKEL (reference sequence). The V and J ends lost 4 bases and 6 bases, in that order; junction bases with no gene match: 3. The CDR3 here is CASSRLAGGADTQYF. The CDR3 coding sequence is TGTGCCAGCAGCCGACTAGCGGGAGGGGCGGATACGCAGTATTTT.

This clonotype has a count of ten or more. CDR3 in amino acids: CSARDGGLAGDSIEQFF. Here the CDR3 DNA reads TGCAGTGCTAGAGATGGTGGGCTAGCGGGAGACAGTATTGAGCAGTTCTTC. The rearrangement uses TRBV20-1 and TRBJ2-1, with TRBD2 matching over 10 bases. This CDR3 contains 17 residues. The J segment lost 9 bases and the V segment lost 0 bases, leaving 14 bases of the junction unmatched. CDR1 and CDR2 (germline): DFQATT, SNEGSKA (reference sequence).

At least ten counts were recorded for this clonotype. The V gene is TRBV6-2 or TRBV6-3, the J gene TRBJ2-1, with D uncertain. CDR3 length equals 11 residues. Germline V gives CDR1 MNHEY, CDR2 SVGEGT. The germline V and J ends were trimmed by 5 bases and 3 bases, with 2 bases remaining between them. Here the CDR3 reads CASSNYNEQFF. CDR3 in DNA: TGTGCCAGCAGTAACTACAATGAGCAGTTCTTC.

This clonotype was seen a few times. V usage is TRBV12-3 or TRBV12-4 and J usage is TRBJ2-7; 7 bases fit TRBD1. V gave up 1 base and J gave up 0 bases; unmatched junction bases: 6. This CDR3 spans 16 amino acids. This CDR3 is CASSLGTGSSSYEQYF. The CDR3 DNA reads as TGTGCCAGCAGTTTAGGGACAGGCTCCAGCTCCTACGAGCAGTACTTC.

This clonotype was observed at least ten times. This chain links TRBV7-2 with TRBJ2-3; 7 bases are shared with TRBD2. This CDR3 contains 15 residues. Germline V CDR1 and CDR2: SGHTA, FQGNSA. With 0 bases clipped from V and 5 bases from J, the junction kept 5 bases outside the gene matches. CDR3 sequence: CASSLARESLDTQYF. CDR3 bases: TGTGCCAGCAGCTTAGCGCGGGAGTCCTTAGATACGCAGTATTTT.

The chain combines TRBV7-8 with TRBJ2-7; D possibly matches TRBD1 or TRBD2 (5 bases each). This CDR3 spans 14 amino acids. Germline V gene data show CDR1 as SGHVS and CDR2 as FQNEAQ. V was clipped by 3 bases and J by 2 bases, with 11 bases between them. CDR3 nucleotides: TGTGCCAGCAGCTTCAAGAGGGGCACCTACGAGCAGTACTTC. Translating gives CASSFKRGTYEQYF.

V usage is TRBV20-1 and J usage is TRBJ2-1; 9 nucleotides align to TRBD2. This CDR3 spans 16 amino acids. Looked up from germline, CDR1 is DFQATT and CDR2 is SNEGSKA (reference sequence). The V gene end was trimmed by 5 bases and the J gene end by 0 bases; junction bases not matched to a gene: 8. CDR3 sequence reads: CSALPGGRASYNEQFF. The CDR3, as DNA: TGCAGTGCTTTACCTGGCGGGAGGGCCTCCTACAATGAGCAGTTCTTC.

For this clonotype: A much larger clone lies a single base off, so this may be a read error. The chain has TRBV27 and TRBJ2-5; D not certain. Trimming left V 6 bases short and J 1 base short, with 3 bases between. The CDR3 has 11 amino acids. Per germline, CDR1 MNHEY and CDR2 SMNVEV (reference sequence). The CDR3 bases are TGTGCCAGCAGGCCCCAAGAGACCCAGTACTTC. The encoded protein is CASRPQETQYF.

This clonotype was found a few times. The rearrangement uses TRBV28 and TRBJ1-5; D unclear. From germline, CDR1 is MDHEN and CDR2 SYDVKM. The CDR3 consists of 12 residues. Trimming took 10 bases from V and 7 from J, leaving 14 bases between them. CDR3 bases: TGTGCCACCTTTGGACGAGGGCAGCCCCAGCATTTT. Translated, it gives CATFGRGQPQHF.

This clonotype has only a few counts. The rearrangement joins TRBV7-9 to TRBJ2-1, with D perhaps given as TRBD1 or TRBD2 (6 bases each). CDR1 and CDR2 from the germline V gene are SEHNR and FQNEAQ (reference sequence). This CDR3 region has 17 residues. V was cut by 3 bases and J by 6 bases, with 21 bases left in between. The CDR3 loop reads CASSFGAGLGALNEQFF. The DNA for the CDR3 is TGTGCCAGCAGCTTCGGGGCGGGGTTGGGGGCCCTCAATGAGCAGTTCTTC.